This record looks at one T cell receptor (beta chain) sequence and its context. In germline, CDR1 is SGHTA, CDR2 FQGNSA. The CDR3 is 14 residues long. V shed 1 base and J shed 1 base, with 5 bases lying between them. This sample stems from a study of OX40 agonist ivuxolimab in advanced cancers. Overall study: Hepatocellular carcinoma, melanoma, renal cell or head and neck cancer occurred in dose-escalation patients.

TCRdb's table, derived via immunoSEQ multiplex PCR, lists solely in-frame clones and lacks some. The repertoire has tens of thousands of clones, approximately 84% of them found once; the top ten carry around 7.8%. The chain employs TRBV7-2 and TRBJ1-3; no clear D. Specimen: CD4+ or CD8+ T cells sorted from blood, collected in a trial of the OX40 agonist ivuxolimab. This sequence was found in an adult with an advanced solid tumor such as melanoma, head and neck, liver or kidney cancer. CDR3 nucleotides: TGTGCCAGCAGCTTAGGTCCTTCTGGAAACACCATATATTTT. As protein: CASSLGPSGNTIYF. The variable domain in full, completed from reference TRBV7-2 and TRBJ1-3, reads GAGVSQSPSNKVTEKGKDVELRCDPISGHTALYWYRQSLGQGLEFLIYFQGNSAPDKSGLPSDRFSAERTGGSVSTLTIQRTQQEDSAVYLCASSLGPSGNTIYFGEGSWLTVV.